The rows below give T cell receptor beta chains drawn from one sample of a study of T cell repertoires in cytomegalovirus infection. One entry per CDR3 protein results from TCRdb running MiXCR on the reads. The repertoire has approximately 300,000 distinct CDR3 sequences, around 29% of them found once; the top ten carry 20%. What these receptors recognize is not known. The specimen comprised cultured PBMCs, sampled from culture after CMV antigen stimulation. These receptors all stem from a human donor in good health (CMV status not recorded). Some clones in this sample may be carry-over from other donors' samples. Both conserved end residues are part of each CDR3. Fields, in order: D gene, V gene, CDR3 length, J gene, clone size, CDR3 protein, CDR3 DNA. The D gene is left open where the match is weak. Only part of the rows carry a size: once, few, many, or a class if the clone is expanded.

>NA|TRBV7-2|15|TRBJ2-7|few
CASSDRQSPSDEQYF
TGTGCCAGCAGCGACCGACAGTCCCCCAGCGACGAGCAGTACTTC
>NA|TRBV12-3/TRBV12-4|11|TRBJ1-1|NA
CASSLGGDAFF
TGTGCCAGCAGTTTAGGAGGGGACGCTTTCTTT
>NA|TRBV27|13|TRBJ2-5|NA
CASSPGVRETQYF
TGTGCCAGCAGTCCCGGGGTGCGGGAGACCCAGTACTTC
>NA|TRBV7-6|15|TRBJ1-1|few
CASSLDEKLGTEAFF
TGTGCCAGCAGCTTAGACGAGAAACTGGGGACTGAAGCTTTCTTT
>NA|TRBV7-8|15|TRBJ1-3|few
CASSPRTASGNTIYF
TGTGCCAGCAGCCCGCGGACGGCCTCTGGAAACACCATATATTTT
>TRBD1|TRBV19|15|TRBJ2-2|few
CASSRQGSNTGELFF
TGTGCCAGTAGTAGACAGGGGTCGAACACCGGGGAGCTGTTTTTT
>NA|TRBV20-1|15|TRBJ1-5|NA
CSARDPTDSNQPQHF
TGCAGTGCTAGAGATCCAACAGATAGCAATCAGCCCCAGCATTTT
>NA|TRBV12-3/TRBV12-4|14|TRBJ1-6|NA
CATLDVGQSSPLHF
TGTGCCACCCTGGATGTCGGGCAATCTTCACCCCTCCACTTT
>NA|TRBV6-1|15|TRBJ1-4|NA
CASSVNPPTNEKLFF
TGTGCCAGCAGTGTCAACCCCCCAACTAATGAAAAACTGTTTTTT
>TRBD1|TRBV7-9|18|TRBJ1-3|NA
CASNSPEGQGRPGNTIYF
TGTGCCAGCAACTCCCCGGAGGGACAGGGTAGACCTGGAAACACCATATATTTT
>TRBD2|TRBV7-4|16|TRBJ2-1|NA
CASSLAGTSGGNEQFF
TGTGCCAGCAGCCTCGCCGGGACTAGCGGGGGGAATGAGCAGTTCTTC
>TRBD1|TRBV4-1|16|TRBJ1-1|NA
CASSQPARDRVSEAFF
TGCGCCAGCAGCCAACCCGCCCGGGACAGGGTTTCTGAAGCTTTCTTT
>TRBD1|TRBV20-1|15|TRBJ1-6|NA
CSARKGQETNSPLHF
TGCAGTGCTAGAAAGGGACAGGAGACTAATTCACCCCTCCACTTT
>NA|TRBV7-9|13|TRBJ1-4|NA
CASSFDGTEKLFF
TGTGCCAGCAGCTTTGACGGGACTGAAAAACTGTTTTTT
>TRBD1|TRBV7-9|14|TRBJ1-1|few
CASSAGTDWGLAFF
TGTGCCAGCAGCGCTGGGACAGATTGGGGATTAGCTTTCTTT
>NA|TRBV6-2/TRBV6-3|11|TRBJ1-1|NA
CASSSVSTAFF
TGTGCCAGCAGTTCGGTTTCGACGGCTTTCTTT
>NA|TRBV6-5|14|TRBJ1-5|NA
CASRPWLSSQPQHF
TGTGCCAGCAGGCCTTGGTTAAGTAGTCAGCCCCAGCATTTT
>TRBD2|TRBV7-3|16|TRBJ2-3|NA
CASGLRAGLSTDTQYF
TGTGCCAGCGGACTGAGAGCGGGGCTTAGCACAGATACGCAGTATTTT
>NA|TRBV29-1|13|TRBJ2-7|few
CSVVQDYSYEQYF
TGCAGCGTTGTCCAGGACTACTCCTACGAGCAGTACTTC
>NA|TRBV2|11|TRBJ1-1|few
CASGAHTEAFF
TGTGCCTCAGGGGCTCACACTGAAGCTTTCTTT
>TRBD1|TRBV4-2|16|TRBJ1-2|few
CASSQDRGQGAFGYTF
TGTGCCAGCAGCCAAGATCGGGGACAGGGGGCTTTTGGCTACACCTTC
>NA|TRBV7-6|16|TRBJ2-5|few
CASSFRIGQGAETQYF
TGTGCCAGCAGCTTCCGTATAGGACAAGGGGCAGAGACCCAGTACTTC
>TRBD2|TRBV7-8|16|TRBJ2-5|few
CASSLEGLAVRETQYF
TGTGCCAGCAGCTTAGAGGGACTAGCGGTTCGGGAGACCCAGTACTTC
>NA|TRBV18|16|TRBJ2-2|NA
CASSPGQGGHTGELFF
TGTGCCAGCTCACCTGGGCAGGGGGGCCACACCGGGGAGCTGTTTTTT
>NA|TRBV10-3|15|TRBJ1-4|NA
CAMSGGDLLNEKLFF
TGTGCCATGAGTGGAGGGGACCTACTTAATGAAAAACTGTTTTTT
>TRBD2|TRBV7-3|14|TRBJ2-1|NA
CASSSSGGANEQFF
TGTGCCAGCAGCTCTAGCGGGGGGGCAAATGAGCAGTTCTTC
>NA|TRBV7-3|13|TRBJ2-5|few
CASSQRMGETQYF
TGTGCCAGCTCTCAGCGGATGGGAGAGACCCAGTACTTC
>TRBD2|TRBV20-1|16|TRBJ2-1|NA
CSARDETAGTHNEQFF
TGCAGTGCTAGAGATGAAACAGCGGGAACTCACAATGAGCAGTTCTTC
>NA|TRBV6-2/TRBV6-3|15|TRBJ2-4|once
CASSYSPGAKNIQYF
TGTGCCAGCAGTTATAGCCCGGGAGCAAAAAACATTCAGTACTTC
>NA|TRBV20-1|16|TRBJ2-5|NA
CSARDVVKVAGGTQYF
TGCAGTGCTAGAGATGTCGTAAAGGTGGCTGGTGGGACCCAGTACTTC
>NA|TRBV7-3|13|TRBJ2-7|NA
CASSLTFADEQYF
TGTGCCAGCAGCTTAACGTTCGCGGACGAGCAGTACTTC
>TRBD2|TRBV12-3/TRBV12-4|14|TRBJ2-3|NA
CASSFTGGRDTQYF
TGTGCCAGCAGTTTTACGGGGGGGCGAGATACGCAGTATTTT